One and the same sample provided the 19 T cell receptor beta chains below, sequenced in a study of cytomegalovirus exposure and HLA in healthy donors. The primer mix had 60 Vbeta and 13 Jbeta primers. The repertoire was sequenced with immunoSEQ multiplex PCR; TCRdb's copy has only in-frame clones and lacks some. The table has around 120,000 clones, around 80% seen once. Sequencing input: PBMCs. The receptor source for this set is a human donor in good health.

This clone was counted a few times. The chain couples TRBV5-1 to TRBJ1-1; 7 bases map to TRBD1. Germline assignment: CDR1 SGHRS and CDR2 YFSETQ. J lost 3 bases, V lost 4 bases, and 12 bases had no gene match. This CDR3 comprises 16 residues. DNA for the CDR3: TGCGCCAGCAGCACGTACAGGGGAGAACGCGACACTGAAGCTTTCTTT. It encodes CASSTYRGERDTEAFF.

The V call is TRBV7-2, the J call TRBJ2-1; a possible D gene is TRBD2 (6 bases). The length of the CDR3 is 13 residues. Trimming cost V 5 bases and J 7 bases, with 12 bases left between them. Per the germline V gene, CDR1 is SGHTA and CDR2 is FQGNSA. CDR3 residues: CASSAGTQNEQFF. In nucleotides, the CDR3 is TGTGCCAGCAGCGCCGGGACTCAAAATGAGCAGTTCTTC.

The J gene is TRBJ2-1, the V gene TRBV6-5, with TRBD1 matching 7 bases. The CDR3 covers 15 residues. Trimming at V came to 5 bases and at J to 2 bases, leaving 6 bases not matched to a gene. Germline CDR1 MNHEY, CDR2 SVGAGI. The CDR3 nucleotides read TGTGCCAGCAGTCCCTCCGGGACAGCCTACAATGAGCAGTTCTTC. Protein: CASSPSGTAYNEQFF.

V is TRBV21-1 and J is TRBJ2-5; no check of the table's D call, TRBD2, against the DNA was made. TRBV21-1 is noted as a pseudogene. The CDR3 is 15 amino acids. CDR3 loop: CASSKVLPEEETQYF. CDR3 nucleotides: TGTGCCAGCAGCAAAGTTCTCCCTGAAGAGGAGACCCAGTACTTC.

V is TRBV6-5 and J is TRBJ1-6; weak D call: TRBD1 (6 bases). This CDR3 comprises 15 residues. Trimming took 7 bases from V and 6 from J, leaving 16 bases between them. Germline CDR1 reads MNHEY; CDR2 reads SVGAGI. The CDR3 bases are TGTGCCAGCACCGAACAGTGGACAGCTAATTCACCCCTCCACTTT. Encoded protein: CASTEQWTANSPLHF.

With respect to this clone: One junction end does not reproduce the germline sequence, and a read error may be involved. This sequence joins TRBV7-7 and TRBJ2-1; D is unresolved. Germline V CDR1 and CDR2: SSHAT, FNYEAQ (reference sequence). This CDR3 comprises 14 residues. Here the CDR3 DNA reads TGTGCTAGCAGCCGACTTTCGCCCTTCGATGAGCAGTTCTTC. Translating gives CASSRLSPFDEQFF.

The chain has TRBV7-3 and TRBJ2-1; perhaps TRBD2 as D (7 bases). Per germline, CDR1 SGHTA and CDR2 FQGTGA. Trimming cost V 5 bases and J 6 bases, with 11 bases left between them. The CDR3 runs 13 residues. CDR3 sequence reads: CASSGGAGNEQFF. The CDR3 region has the DNA TGTGCCAGCAGCGGGGGGGCCGGCAATGAGCAGTTCTTC.

This sequence joins TRBV7-9 and TRBJ1-5; a weak D match, TRBD1 (6 bases). The germline V gene has CDR1 SEHNR and CDR2 FQNEAQ (reference sequence). This CDR3 is 16 amino acids long. Trimming stripped 3 bases from V and 1 base from J, with 13 bases between. CDR3 DNA: TGTGCCAGCAGCTTTGGGGGGGGCCGGAGCAATCAGCCCCAGCATTTT. It encodes CASSFGGGRSNQPQHF. Based on the CDR3 plus reference TRBV7-9 and TRBJ1-5, the full variable domain is DTGVSQNPRHKITKRGQNVTFRCDPISEHNRLYWYRQTLGQGPEFLTYFQNEAQLEKSRLLSDRFSAERPKGSFSTLEIQRTEQGDSAMYLCASSFGGGRSNQPQHFGDGTRLSIL.

The chain links TRBV5-8 to TRBJ1-2; D remains unclear. Germline CDR1 reads SGHTS; CDR2 reads YDEGEE. The CDR3 has 13 amino acids. The V end was cut by 0 bases, the J end by 7 bases, with 10 bases between. This chain's CDR3 is CASSLVSLSGYTF. The CDR3 nucleotides are TGTGCCAGCAGCTTGGTTTCGTTGAGTGGCTACACCTTC.

This rearrangement joins TRBV18 to TRBJ1-5; D unresolved. Trimming took 2 bases from V and 0 from J, leaving 14 bases between them. The germline gives CDR1 KGHSH, CDR2 LQKENI. The CDR3 spans 17 residues. This chain's CDR3 is CASSPTNDGYSNQPQHF. The DNA of the CDR3 is TGTGCCAGCTCACCAACAAATGACGGGTATAGCAATCAGCCCCAGCATTTT.

J is TRBJ1-6 and V is TRBV9, with 7 bases identical to TRBD1. CDR3 size: 14 residues. Germline V gene sequence: CDR1 SGDLS, CDR2 YYNGEE. After removal of 4 bases from V and 6 bases from J, the junction contained 4 bases not matched to a gene. As DNA, the CDR3 is TGTGCCAGCAGCCTCGGGACAGCTAATTCACCCCTCCACTTT. Amino acid sequence: CASSLGTANSPLHF.

Points on this clone: One junction end does not reproduce the germline sequence, and a read error may be involved. The J gene is TRBJ1-2, the V gene TRBV7-9; TRBD1 is a possible D gene (5 bases). Germline assignment: CDR1 SEHNR and CDR2 FQNEAQ (reference sequence). This CDR3 contains 12 residues. CDR3 sequence (DNA): TGTTCCAGCAGCTCAGGGTACGATGGCTACACCTTC. Its translation is CSSSSGYDGYTF.

The chain carries TRBV6-5 and TRBJ2-7, with D possibly matching TRBD1 (6 bases). The germline V gene encodes CDR1 MNHEY and CDR2 SVGAGI. The CDR3 has 14 residues. The ends were cut back, 4 bases at V and 3 bases at J, with 13 bases in the middle. The CDR3 bases are TGTGCCAGCAGTTCACCCGGACAGATCTACGAGCAGTACTTC. It specifies CASSSPGQIYEQYF.

The chain carries TRBV7-3 and TRBJ2-3, with a tentative D call TRBD2 (5 bases). The CDR3 totals 16 residues. Trimming removed 3 bases from V and 0 bases from J, with 13 bases in between. CDR1 is SGHTA, CDR2 FQGTGA, per germline. This CDR3 reads CASSFRGRGSTDTQYF. In DNA form, the CDR3 reads TGTGCCAGCAGCTTCCGCGGGCGAGGGAGCACAGATACGCAGTATTTT.

The chain recombines TRBV6-5 with TRBJ1-5, with D unresolved. Germline lookup yields CDR1 MNHEY and CDR2 SVGAGI. The CDR3 totals 16 residues. V lost 0 bases and J lost 4, with 13 bases in between. The CDR3 region is CASSYSATPGNQPQHF. The CDR3 coding sequence is TGTGCCAGCAGTTACTCGGCCACTCCGGGGAATCAGCCCCAGCATTTT.

This chain joins TRBV6-6 and TRBJ1-4; a possible D gene is TRBD1 (5 bases). Germline values: CDR1 MNHNY, CDR2 SVGAGI (reference sequence). Trimming took 2 bases from V and 8 from J, leaving 9 bases between them. The CDR3 is made up of 13 amino acids. CDR3 protein: CASSYTGEEKLFF. CDR3 nucleotide sequence: TGTGCCAGCAGTTACACGGGGGAAGAAAAACTGTTTTTT.

The V call is TRBV7-2, the J call TRBJ1-1; TRBD1 matches at 8 bases. Trimming removed 5 bases from V and 0 bases from J; junction bases left unmatched: 11. Looked up from germline, CDR1 is SGHTA and CDR2 is FQGNSA. There are 17 residues in the CDR3. CDR3 coding DNA: TGTGCCAGCAGCCTCGGACAGGGCTCTGACTTGAACACTGAAGCTTTCTTT. It yields the protein CASSLGQGSDLNTEAFF. Full variable domain (missing parts from reference TRBV7-2 and TRBJ1-1): GAGVSQSPSNKVTEKGKDVELRCDPISGHTALYWYRQSLGQGLEFLIYFQGNSAPDKSGLPSDRFSAERTGGSVSTLTIQRTQQEDSAVYLCASSLGQGSDLNTEAFFGQGTRLTVV.

V and J are TRBV9 and TRBJ1-1; D unclear. Trimming removed 0 bases at V and 0 bases at J, with 6 bases between. Germline V gene data show CDR1 as SGDLS and CDR2 as YYNGEE. CDR3 length: 14 residues. The CDR3 sequence is CASSVGLVNTEAFF. CDR3 nucleotides: TGTGCCAGCAGCGTAGGGCTGGTGAACACTGAAGCTTTCTTT.

The chain combines TRBV4-2 with TRBJ1-2; maybe TRBD1 (5 bases). Trimming cost V 1 base and J 5 bases, with 17 bases left between them. The CDR3 consists of 16 residues. CDR1 is LGHNA and CDR2 is YNFKEQ in the germline V gene. The CDR3 loop is CASSQVSGGGDYGYTF. DNA for the CDR3: TGTGCCAGCAGCCAAGTTTCCGGGGGAGGGGATTATGGCTACACCTTC.